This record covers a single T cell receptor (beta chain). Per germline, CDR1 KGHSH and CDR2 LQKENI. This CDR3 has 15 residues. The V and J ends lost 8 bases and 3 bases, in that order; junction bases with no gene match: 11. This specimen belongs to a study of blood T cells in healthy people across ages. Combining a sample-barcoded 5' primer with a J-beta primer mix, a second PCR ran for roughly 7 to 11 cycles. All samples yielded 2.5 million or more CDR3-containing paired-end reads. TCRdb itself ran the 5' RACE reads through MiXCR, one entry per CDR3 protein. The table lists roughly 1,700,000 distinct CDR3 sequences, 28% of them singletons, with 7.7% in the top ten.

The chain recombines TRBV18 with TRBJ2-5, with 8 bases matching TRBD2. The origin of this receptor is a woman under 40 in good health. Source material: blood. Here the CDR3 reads CASQDGAGAKETQYF. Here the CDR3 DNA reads TGTGCCAGCCAGGACGGAGCGGGGGCTAAAGAGACCCAGTACTTC. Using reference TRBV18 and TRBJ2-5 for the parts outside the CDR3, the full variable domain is NAGVMQNPRHLVRRRGQEARLRCSPMKGHSHVYWYRQLPEEGLKFMVYLQKENIIDESGMPKERFSAEFPKEGPSILRIQQVVRGDSAAYFCASQDGAGAKETQYFGPGTRLLVL.